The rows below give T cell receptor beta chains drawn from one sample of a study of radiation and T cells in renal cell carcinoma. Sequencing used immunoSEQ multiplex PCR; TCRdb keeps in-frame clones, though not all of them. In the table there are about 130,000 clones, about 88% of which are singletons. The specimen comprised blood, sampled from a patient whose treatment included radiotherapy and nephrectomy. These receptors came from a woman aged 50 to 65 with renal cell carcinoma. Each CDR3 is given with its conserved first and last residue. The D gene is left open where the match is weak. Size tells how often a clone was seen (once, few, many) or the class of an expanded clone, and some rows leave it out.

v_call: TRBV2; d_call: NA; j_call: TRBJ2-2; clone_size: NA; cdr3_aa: CASTRSPNTGELFF; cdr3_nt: TGTGCCAGCACTAGGTCCCCGAACACCGGGGAGCTGTTTTTT
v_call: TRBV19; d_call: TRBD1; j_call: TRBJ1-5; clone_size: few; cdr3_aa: CASSIEDRGGQPQHF; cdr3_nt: TGTGCCAGTAGTATAGAAGACAGGGGGGGACAGCCCCAGCATTTT
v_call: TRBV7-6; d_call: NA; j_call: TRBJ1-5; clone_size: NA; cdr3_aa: CASSPDTIYSNQPQHF; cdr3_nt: TGTGCCAGCAGCCCCGACACGATCTATAGCAATCAGCCCCAGCATTTT
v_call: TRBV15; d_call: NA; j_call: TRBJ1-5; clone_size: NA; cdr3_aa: CATSRGDYYSNQPQHF; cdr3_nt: TGTGCCACCAGCAGGGGGGACTATTATAGCAATCAGCCCCAGCATTTT
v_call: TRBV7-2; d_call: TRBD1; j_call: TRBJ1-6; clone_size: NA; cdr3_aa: CASSRSGTGIFGASPLHF; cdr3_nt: TGTGCCAGCAGCCGTTCGGGGACAGGGATTTTCGGCGCCTCACCCCTCCACTTT
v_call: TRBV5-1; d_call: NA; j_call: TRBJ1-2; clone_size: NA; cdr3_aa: CASSLEGTGVYGYTF; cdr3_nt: TGCGCCAGCAGCTTGGAGGGTACGGGGGTCTATGGCTACACCTTC
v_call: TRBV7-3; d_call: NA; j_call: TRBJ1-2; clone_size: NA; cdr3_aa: CASSFLGSYGYTF; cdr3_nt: TGTGCCAGCAGTTTCCTAGGGAGCTATGGCTACACCTTC
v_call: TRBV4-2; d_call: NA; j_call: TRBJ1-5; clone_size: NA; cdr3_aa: CASSQGRGLDQPQHF; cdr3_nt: TGTGCCAGCAGCCAAGGACGGGGTCTTGATCAGCCCCAGCATTTT
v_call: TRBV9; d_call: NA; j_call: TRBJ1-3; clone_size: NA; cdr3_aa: CASSVGETGTGNTIYF; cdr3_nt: TGTGCCAGCAGCGTAGGGGAAACAGGGACTGGAAACACCATATATTTT
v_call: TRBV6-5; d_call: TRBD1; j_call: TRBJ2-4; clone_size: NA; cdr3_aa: CASSQGAGRNIQYF; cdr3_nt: TGTGCCAGCAGCCAGGGGGCGGGTCGAAACATTCAGTACTTC
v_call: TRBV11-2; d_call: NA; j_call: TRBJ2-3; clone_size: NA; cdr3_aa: CASSLQGGGADTQYF; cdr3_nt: TGTGCCAGCAGCTTGCAAGGGGGGGGCGCAGATACGCAGTATTTT
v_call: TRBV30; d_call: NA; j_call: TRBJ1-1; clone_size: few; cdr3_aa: CAWSVVTGLAFF; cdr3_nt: TGTGCCTGGAGTGTAGTCACAGGCCTGGCTTTCTTT
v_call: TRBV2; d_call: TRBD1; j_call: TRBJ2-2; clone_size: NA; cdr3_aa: CASKRTGNTGELFF; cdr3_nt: TGTGCCAGCAAACGGACAGGGAACACCGGGGAGCTGTTTTTT
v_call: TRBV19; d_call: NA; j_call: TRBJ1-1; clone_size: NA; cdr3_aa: CASTRFGETGLNTEAFF; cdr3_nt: TGTGCCAGTACCCGCTTTGGGGAAACAGGGTTGAACACTGAAGCTTTCTTT
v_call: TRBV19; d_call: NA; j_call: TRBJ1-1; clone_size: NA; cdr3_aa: CASSAQMNTEAFF; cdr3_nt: TGTGCCAGTAGTGCCCAGATGAACACTGAAGCTTTCTTT
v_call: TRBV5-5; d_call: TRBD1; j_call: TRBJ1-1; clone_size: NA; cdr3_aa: CASSLGTANTEAFF; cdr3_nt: TGTGCCAGCAGCCTCGGGACAGCGAACACTGAAGCTTTCTTT
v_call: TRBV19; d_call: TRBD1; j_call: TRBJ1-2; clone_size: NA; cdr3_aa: CASRPFGQGYGYTF; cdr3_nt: TGTGCCAGTAGACCATTCGGACAGGGGTACGGCTACACCTTC
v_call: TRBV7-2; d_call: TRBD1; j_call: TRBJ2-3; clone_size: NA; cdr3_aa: CASSSPTGSDTQYF; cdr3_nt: TGTGCCAGCAGCTCGCCGACAGGGTCAGATACGCAGTATTTT
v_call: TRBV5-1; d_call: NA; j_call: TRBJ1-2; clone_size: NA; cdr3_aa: CASSLVRGAYGYTF; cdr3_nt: TGCGCCAGCAGCTTGGTAAGGGGGGCCTATGGCTACACCTTC
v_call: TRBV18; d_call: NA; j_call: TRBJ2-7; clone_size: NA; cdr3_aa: CASSPRSRTGTYEQYF; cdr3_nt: TGTGCCAGCTCACCACGATCTCGGACGGGGACCTACGAGCAGTACTTC
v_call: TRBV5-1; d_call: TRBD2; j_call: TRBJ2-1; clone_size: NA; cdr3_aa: CASSLGAGNYNEQFF; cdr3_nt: TGCGCCAGCAGCTTGGGAGCGGGAAATTACAATGAGCAGTTCTTC
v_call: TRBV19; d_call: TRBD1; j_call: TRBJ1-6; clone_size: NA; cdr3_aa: CASTLRDRDSPLHF; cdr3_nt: TGTGCCAGTACCCTCCGGGACAGGGATTCACCCCTCCACTTT
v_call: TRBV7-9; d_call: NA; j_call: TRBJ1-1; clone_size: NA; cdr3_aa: CASSFSGTRNTEAFF; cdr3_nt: TGTGCCAGCAGCTTCTCCGGGACCCGGAACACTGAAGCTTTCTTT
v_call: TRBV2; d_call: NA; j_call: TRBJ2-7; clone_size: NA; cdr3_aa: CASSELGGGLYEQYF; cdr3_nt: TGTGCCAGCAGTGAATTGGGTGGCGGACTCTACGAGCAGTACTTC
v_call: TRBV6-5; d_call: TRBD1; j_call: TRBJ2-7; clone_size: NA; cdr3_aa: CASSSLGTGGGYEQYF; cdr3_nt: TGTGCCAGCAGTTCACTCGGGACAGGGGGGGGCTACGAGCAGTACTTC
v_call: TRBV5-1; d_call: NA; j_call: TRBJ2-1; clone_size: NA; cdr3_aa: CASSLDSQGSYNEQFF; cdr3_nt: TGCGCCAGCAGCTTGGATTCCCAGGGTTCCTACAATGAGCAGTTCTTC
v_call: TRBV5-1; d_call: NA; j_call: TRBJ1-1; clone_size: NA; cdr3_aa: CASSLAQGAEAFF; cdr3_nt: TGCGCCAGCAGCTTGGCACAGGGCGCTGAAGCTTTCTTT
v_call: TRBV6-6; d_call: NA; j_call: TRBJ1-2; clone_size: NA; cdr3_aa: CASSPTAKTNYGYTF; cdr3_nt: TGTGCCAGCAGCCCGACGGCCAAAACTAACTATGGCTACACCTTC
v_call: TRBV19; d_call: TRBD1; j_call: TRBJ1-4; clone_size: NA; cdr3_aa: CASNHGTGNEKLFF; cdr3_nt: TGTGCCAGTAACCACGGGACAGGGAATGAAAAACTGTTTTTT
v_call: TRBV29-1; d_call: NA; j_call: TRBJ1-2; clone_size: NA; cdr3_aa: CSVDALDSGTSYGYTF; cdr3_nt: TGCAGCGTTGACGCCCTAGATTCAGGGACAAGCTATGGCTACACCTTC
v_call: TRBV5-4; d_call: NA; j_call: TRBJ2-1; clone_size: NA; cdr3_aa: CASSLGAGVGPYNEQFF; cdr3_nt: TGTGCCAGCAGCTTGGGGGCCGGAGTGGGGCCCTACAATGAGCAGTTCTTC
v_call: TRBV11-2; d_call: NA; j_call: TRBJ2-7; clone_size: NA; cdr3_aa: CASAPVGEPYEQYF; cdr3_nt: TGTGCCAGCGCCCCTGTCGGGGAACCCTACGAGCAGTACTTC
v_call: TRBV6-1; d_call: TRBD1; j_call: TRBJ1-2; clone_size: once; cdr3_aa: CASNSGGHGYTF; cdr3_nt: TGTGCCAGCAATTCAGGGGGGCATGGCTACACCTTC
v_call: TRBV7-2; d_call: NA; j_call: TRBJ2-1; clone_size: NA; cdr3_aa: CASSPRGLSDEQFF; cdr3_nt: TGTGCCAGCAGCCCCCGGGGACTGTCGGATGAGCAGTTCTTC
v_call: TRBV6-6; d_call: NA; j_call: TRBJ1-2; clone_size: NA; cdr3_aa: CASSSWGYGYTF; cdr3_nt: TGTGCCAGCAGTTCGTGGGGCTATGGCTACACCTTC
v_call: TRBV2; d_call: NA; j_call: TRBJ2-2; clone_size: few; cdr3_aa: CASRQLNTGELFF; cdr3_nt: TGTGCCAGCAGACAGTTGAACACCGGGGAGCTGTTTTTT
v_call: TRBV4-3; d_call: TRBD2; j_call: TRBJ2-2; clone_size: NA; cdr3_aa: CASSLTGTSATGELFF; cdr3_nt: TGCGCCAGCAGCCTAACCGGGACTAGCGCCACCGGGGAGCTGTTTTTT
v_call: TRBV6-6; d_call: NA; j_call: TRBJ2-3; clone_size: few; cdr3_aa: CASTWGGSTDTQYF; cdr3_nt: TGTGCCAGCACCTGGGGAGGAAGCACAGATACGCAGTATTTT
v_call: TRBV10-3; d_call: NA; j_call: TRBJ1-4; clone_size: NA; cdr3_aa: CAISESVESGKLFF; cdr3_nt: TGTGCCATCAGTGAGTCCGTGGAATCCGGGAAACTGTTTTTT
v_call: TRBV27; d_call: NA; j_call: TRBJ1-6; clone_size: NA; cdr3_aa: CATLPYFRPNLEDSPLHF; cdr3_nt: TGTGCCACCTTGCCTTACTTTCGCCCTAACCTGGAGGATTCACCCCTCCACTTT
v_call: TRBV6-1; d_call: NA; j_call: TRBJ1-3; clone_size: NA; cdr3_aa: CASSDQLGRNSGNTIYF; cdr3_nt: TGTGCCAGCAGTGACCAACTGGGACGTAACTCTGGAAACACCATATATTTT
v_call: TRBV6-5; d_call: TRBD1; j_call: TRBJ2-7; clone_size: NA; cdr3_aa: CASRLPGQAYEQYF; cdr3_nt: TGTGCCAGCAGACTTCCGGGACAGGCCTACGAGCAGTACTTC
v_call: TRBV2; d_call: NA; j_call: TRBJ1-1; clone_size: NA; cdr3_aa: CASSQEQIREAFF; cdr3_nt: TGTGCCAGCAGCCAGGAACAGATACGTGAAGCTTTCTTT
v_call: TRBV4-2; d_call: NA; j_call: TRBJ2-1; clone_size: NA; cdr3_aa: CASVGGSPLNEQFF; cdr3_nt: TGTGCCAGCGTTGGCGGTTCCCCCCTCAATGAGCAGTTCTTC
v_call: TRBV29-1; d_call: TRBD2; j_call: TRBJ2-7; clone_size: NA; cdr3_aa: CSAGTSGAHEQYF; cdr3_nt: TGCAGCGCTGGGACTAGCGGGGCTCACGAGCAGTACTTC
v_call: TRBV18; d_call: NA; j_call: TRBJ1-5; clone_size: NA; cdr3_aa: CASSPGQGGQPQHF; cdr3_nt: TGTGCCAGCTCACCAGGGCAGGGAGGTCAGCCCCAGCATTTT
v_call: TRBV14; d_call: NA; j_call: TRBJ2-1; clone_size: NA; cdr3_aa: CASSPQGITYNEQFF; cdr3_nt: TGTGCCAGCAGCCCACAGGGAATCACCTACAATGAGCAGTTCTTC
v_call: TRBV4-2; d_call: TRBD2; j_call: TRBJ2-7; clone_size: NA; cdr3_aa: CASPRGGETYEQYF; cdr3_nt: TGTGCCAGCCCACGCGGGGGTGAGACCTACGAGCAGTACTTC